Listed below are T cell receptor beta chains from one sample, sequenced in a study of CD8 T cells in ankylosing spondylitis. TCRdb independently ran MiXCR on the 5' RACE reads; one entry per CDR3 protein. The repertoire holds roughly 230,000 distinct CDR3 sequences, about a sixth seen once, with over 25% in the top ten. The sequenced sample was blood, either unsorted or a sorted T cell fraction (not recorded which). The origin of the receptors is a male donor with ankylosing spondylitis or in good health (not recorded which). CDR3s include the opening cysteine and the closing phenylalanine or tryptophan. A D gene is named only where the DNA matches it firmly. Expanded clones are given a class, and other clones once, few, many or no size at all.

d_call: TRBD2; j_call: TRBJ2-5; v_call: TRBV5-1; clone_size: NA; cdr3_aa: CASSPRLAGGQETQYF; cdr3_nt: TGCGCCAGCAGCCCGCGACTAGCGGGAGGTCAAGAGACCCAGTACTTC
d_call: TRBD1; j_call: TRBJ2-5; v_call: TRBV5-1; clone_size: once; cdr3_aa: CASSLDRGALETQYF; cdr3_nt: TGCGCCAGCAGCTTGGACAGGGGGGCGTTGGAGACCCAGTACTTC
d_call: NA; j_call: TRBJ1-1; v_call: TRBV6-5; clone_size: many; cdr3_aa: CASSYTRGGNTEAFF; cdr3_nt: TGTGCCAGCAGTTACACCCGGGGGGGTAACACTGAAGCTTTCTTT
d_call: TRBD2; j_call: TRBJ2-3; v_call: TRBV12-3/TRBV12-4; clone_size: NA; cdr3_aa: CASSNPSGSTDTQYF; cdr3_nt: TGTGCCAGCAGCAACCCTAGCGGTAGCACAGATACGCAGTATTTT
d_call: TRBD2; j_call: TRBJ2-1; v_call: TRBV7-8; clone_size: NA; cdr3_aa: CASSLRPSGGQAQFF; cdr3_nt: TGTGCCAGCAGCCTAAGACCCTCGGGGGGGCAGGCCCAGTTCTTC
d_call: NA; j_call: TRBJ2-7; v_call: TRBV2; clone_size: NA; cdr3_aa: CAGEQGEKPDEQYF; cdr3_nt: TGTGCCGGCGAACAGGGCGAAAAACCCGACGAGCAGTACTTC
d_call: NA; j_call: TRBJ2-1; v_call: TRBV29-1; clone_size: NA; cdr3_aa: CSVERSRDYNEQFF; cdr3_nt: TGCAGCGTTGAAAGGTCGCGGGACTACAATGAGCAGTTCTTC
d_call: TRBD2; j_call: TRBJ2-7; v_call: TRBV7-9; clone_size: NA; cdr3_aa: CASSLGGSHYEQYF; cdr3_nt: TGTGCCAGCAGCCTGGGGGGGTCCCACTACGAGCAGTACTTC
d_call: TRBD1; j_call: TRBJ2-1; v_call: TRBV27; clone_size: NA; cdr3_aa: CATGDRRYEQFF; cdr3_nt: TGTGCCACCGGGGACAGGAGGTATGAGCAGTTCTTC
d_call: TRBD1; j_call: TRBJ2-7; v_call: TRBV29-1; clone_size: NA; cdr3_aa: CSVERGQGANEQYF; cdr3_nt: TGCAGCGTTGAAAGGGGACAGGGGGCCAACGAGCAGTACTTC
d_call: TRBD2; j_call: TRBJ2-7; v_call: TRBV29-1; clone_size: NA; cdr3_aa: CSVEESGSYEQYF; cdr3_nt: TGCAGCGTTGAAGAAAGCGGGAGCTACGAGCAGTACTTC
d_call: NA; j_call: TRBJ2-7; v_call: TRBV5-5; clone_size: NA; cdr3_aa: CASSLSWDVAYEQYF; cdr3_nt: TGTGCCAGCAGCCTGTCGTGGGACGTAGCCTACGAGCAGTACTTC
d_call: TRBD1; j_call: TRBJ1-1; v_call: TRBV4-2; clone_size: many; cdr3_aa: CASSQDLGQGQNTEAFF; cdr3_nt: TGTGCCAGCAGCCAAGATCTTGGACAGGGCCAGAACACTGAAGCTTTCTTT
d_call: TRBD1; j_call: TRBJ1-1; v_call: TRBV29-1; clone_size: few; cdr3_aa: CSVSQGANTEAFF; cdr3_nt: TGCAGCGTCTCACAGGGGGCGAACACTGAAGCTTTCTTT
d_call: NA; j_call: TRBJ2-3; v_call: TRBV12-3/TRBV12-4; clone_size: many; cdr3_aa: CASSLFIGGSDTQYF; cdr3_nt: TGTGCCAGCAGTTTGTTTATCGGGGGCTCAGATACGCAGTATTTT
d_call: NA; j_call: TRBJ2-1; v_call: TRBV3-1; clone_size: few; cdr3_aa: CASRPGRSSYNEQFF; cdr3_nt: TGTGCCAGCAGACCGGGGAGGAGCTCCTACAATGAGCAGTTCTTC
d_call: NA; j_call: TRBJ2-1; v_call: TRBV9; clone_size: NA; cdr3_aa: CASSVEPAAASYNEQFF; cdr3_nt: TGTGCCAGCAGCGTAGAACCGGCGGCGGCATCCTACAATGAGCAGTTCTTC
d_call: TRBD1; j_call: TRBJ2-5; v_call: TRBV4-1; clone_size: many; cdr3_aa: CASRPTTGGGETQYF; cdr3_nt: TGCGCCAGCAGACCCACGACAGGGGGTGGCGAGACCCAGTACTTC
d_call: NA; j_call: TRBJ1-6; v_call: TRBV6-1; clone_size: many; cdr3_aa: CASSEFWDFNSPLHF; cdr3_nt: TGTGCCAGCAGTGAATTCTGGGACTTTAATTCACCCCTCCACTTT
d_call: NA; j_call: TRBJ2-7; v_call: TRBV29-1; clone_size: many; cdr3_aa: CSVAVGSPYEQYF; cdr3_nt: TGCAGCGTCGCCGTGGGGTCCCCCTACGAGCAGTACTTC
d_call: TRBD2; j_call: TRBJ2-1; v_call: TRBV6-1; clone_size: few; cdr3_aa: CASSLTSGSGNEQFF; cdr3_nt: TGTGCCAGCAGTCTCACTAGCGGGAGTGGGAATGAGCAGTTCTTC
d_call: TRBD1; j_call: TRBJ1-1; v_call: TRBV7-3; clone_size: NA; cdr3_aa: CASSSSTGEIPEAFF; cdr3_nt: TGTGCCAGCAGCTCCTCGACAGGGGAGATACCTGAAGCTTTCTTT
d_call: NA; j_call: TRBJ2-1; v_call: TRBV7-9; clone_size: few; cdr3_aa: CASSFSAEKGSYNEQFF; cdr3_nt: TGTGCCAGCAGCTTCTCGGCGGAAAAAGGGTCCTACAATGAGCAGTTCTTC
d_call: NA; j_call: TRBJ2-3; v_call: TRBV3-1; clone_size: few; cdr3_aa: CASSQGFTDTQYF; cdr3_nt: TGTGCCAGCAGCCAAGGATTCACAGATACGCAGTATTTT
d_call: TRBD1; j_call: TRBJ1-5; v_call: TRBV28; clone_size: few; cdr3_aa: CASSLGQGGSNQPQHF; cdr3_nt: TGTGCCAGCAGCCTGGGACAGGGAGGGAGCAATCAGCCCCAGCATTTT
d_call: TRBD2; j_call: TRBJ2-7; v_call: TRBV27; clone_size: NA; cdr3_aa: CASSPKTGLAAYEQYF; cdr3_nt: TGTGCCAGCAGTCCCAAAACGGGACTAGCGGCCTACGAGCAGTACTTC
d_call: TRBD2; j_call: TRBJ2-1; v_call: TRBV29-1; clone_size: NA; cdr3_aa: CSVGGLAGGRNNEQFF; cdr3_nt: TGCAGCGTGGGGGGACTAGCGGGAGGAAGAAACAATGAGCAGTTCTTC
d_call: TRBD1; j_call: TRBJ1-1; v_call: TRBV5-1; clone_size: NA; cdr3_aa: CASSLGDRGLTEAFF; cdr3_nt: TGCGCCAGCAGCTTGGGTGACAGGGGGCTCACTGAAGCTTTCTTT
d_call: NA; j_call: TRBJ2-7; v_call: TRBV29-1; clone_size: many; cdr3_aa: CSVEADSPPYEQYF; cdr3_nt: TGCAGCGTTGAAGCGGACAGTCCCCCCTACGAGCAGTACTTC
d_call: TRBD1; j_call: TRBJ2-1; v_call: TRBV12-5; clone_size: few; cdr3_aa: CASGHGQGAKVEQFF; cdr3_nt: TGTGCTAGTGGACACGGACAGGGGGCGAAGGTTGAGCAGTTCTTC
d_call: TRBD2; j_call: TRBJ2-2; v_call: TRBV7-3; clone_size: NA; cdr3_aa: CASSARLAGLTGELFF; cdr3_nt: TGTGCCAGCAGCGCTCGACTAGCGGGACTCACCGGGGAGCTGTTTTTT
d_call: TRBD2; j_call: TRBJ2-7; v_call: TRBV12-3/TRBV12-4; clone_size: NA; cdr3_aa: CASSMGLAGNSYEQYF; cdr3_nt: TGTGCCAGCAGTATGGGACTAGCGGGAAACTCCTACGAGCAGTACTTC
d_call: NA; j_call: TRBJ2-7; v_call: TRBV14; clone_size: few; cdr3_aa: CASSGWGTRYEQYF; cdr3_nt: TGTGCCAGCAGCGGGTGGGGGACCAGGTACGAGCAGTACTTC
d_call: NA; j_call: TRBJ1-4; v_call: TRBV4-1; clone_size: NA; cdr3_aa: CASSSRPRASNEKLFF; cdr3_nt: TGCGCCAGCAGCTCCCGGCCCAGGGCAAGTAATGAAAAACTGTTTTTT
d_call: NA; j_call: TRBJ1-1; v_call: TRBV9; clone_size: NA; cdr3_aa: CASSVTSLTGRMNTEAFF; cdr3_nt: TGTGCCAGCAGCGTAACTTCCTTAACGGGTAGGATGAACACTGAAGCTTTCTTT